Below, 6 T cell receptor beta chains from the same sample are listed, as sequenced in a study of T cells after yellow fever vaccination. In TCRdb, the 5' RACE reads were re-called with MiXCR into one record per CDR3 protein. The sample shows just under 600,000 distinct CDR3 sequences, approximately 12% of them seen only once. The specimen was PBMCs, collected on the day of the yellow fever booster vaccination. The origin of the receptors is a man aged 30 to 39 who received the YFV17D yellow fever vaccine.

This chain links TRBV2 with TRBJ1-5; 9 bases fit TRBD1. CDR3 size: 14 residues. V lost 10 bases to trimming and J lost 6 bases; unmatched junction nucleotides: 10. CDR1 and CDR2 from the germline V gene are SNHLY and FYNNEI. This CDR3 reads CATRDRASGQPQHF. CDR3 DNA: TGTGCCACCCGGGACAGGGCCTCGGGTCAGCCCCAGCATTTT.

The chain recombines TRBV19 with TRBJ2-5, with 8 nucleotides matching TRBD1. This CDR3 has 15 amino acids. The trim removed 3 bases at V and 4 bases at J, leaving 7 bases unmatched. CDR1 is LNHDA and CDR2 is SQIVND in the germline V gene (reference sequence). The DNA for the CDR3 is TGTGCCAGTAGTATGATGGCCAGGGGGCGAGAGACCCAGTACTTC. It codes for CASSMMARGRETQYF.

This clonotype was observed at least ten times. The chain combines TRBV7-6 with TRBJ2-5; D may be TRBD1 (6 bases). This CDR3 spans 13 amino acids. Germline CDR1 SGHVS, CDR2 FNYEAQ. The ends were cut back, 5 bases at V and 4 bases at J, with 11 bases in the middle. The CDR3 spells CASSNRGRETQYF. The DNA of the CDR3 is TGTGCCAGCAGCAATAGGGGGAGAGAGACCCAGTACTTC.

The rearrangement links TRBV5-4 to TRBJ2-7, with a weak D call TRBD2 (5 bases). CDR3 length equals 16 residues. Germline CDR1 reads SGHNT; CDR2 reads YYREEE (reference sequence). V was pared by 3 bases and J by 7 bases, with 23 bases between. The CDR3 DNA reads TGTGCCAGCAGCTATAAAACGTCGGGGAGACGAGATGAGCAGTACTTC. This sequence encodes CASSYKTSGRRDEQYF.

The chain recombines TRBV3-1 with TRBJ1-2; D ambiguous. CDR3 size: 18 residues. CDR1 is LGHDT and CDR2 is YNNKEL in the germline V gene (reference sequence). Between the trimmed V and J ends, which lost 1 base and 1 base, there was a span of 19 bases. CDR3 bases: TGTGCCAGCAGCCAAGGGACCGGACTTACCTACTATAACTATGGCTACACCTTC. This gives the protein CASSQGTGLTYYNYGYTF.

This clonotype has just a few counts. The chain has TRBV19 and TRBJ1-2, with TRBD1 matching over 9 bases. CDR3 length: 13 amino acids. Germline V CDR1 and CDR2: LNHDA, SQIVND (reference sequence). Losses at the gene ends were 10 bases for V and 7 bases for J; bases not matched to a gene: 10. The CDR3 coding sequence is TGTGCCACTCGGGACAGGGTGGCGCGTGGCTACACCTTC. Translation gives CATRDRVARGYTF.